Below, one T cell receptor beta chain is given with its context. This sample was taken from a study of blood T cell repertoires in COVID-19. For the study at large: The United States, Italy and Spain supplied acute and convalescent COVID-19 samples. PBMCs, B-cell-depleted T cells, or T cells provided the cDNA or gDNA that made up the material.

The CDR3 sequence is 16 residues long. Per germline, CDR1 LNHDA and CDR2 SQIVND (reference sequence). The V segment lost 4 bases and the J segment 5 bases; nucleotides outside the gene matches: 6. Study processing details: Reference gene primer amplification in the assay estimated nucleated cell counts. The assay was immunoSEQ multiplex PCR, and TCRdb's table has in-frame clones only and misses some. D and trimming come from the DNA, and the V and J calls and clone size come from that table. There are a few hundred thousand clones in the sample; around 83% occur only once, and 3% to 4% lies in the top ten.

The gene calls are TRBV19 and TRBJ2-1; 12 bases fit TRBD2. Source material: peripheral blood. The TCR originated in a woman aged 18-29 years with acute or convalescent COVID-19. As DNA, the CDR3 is TGTGCCAGTAGTACCCCAAGGACTAGCGGGGACAATGAGCAGTTCTTC. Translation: CASSTPRTSGDNEQFF.